Below are 28 T cell receptor beta chains sequenced from a single sample in a study of low-dose radiotherapy and immunotherapy resistance in tumors (dated by TCRdb to 2021 to 2024). In light of the paper, this sample's time point label describes: after trial treatment. The sample's treatment or condition label, in plain terms: LDRT plus nivolumab, ipilimumab, low-dose cyclophosphamide and aspirin (RACIN trial). The reads were generated on an Illumina HiSeq 2500. To make first-strand cDNA, Superscript III was used along with a set of TRAV- and TRBV-specific primers so that both the TCRalpha and TCRbeta chains were covered. TCRs were amplified with Phusion for 20 PCR cycles, with a constant-region primer paired with the adapter attached to the V primers. TCRdb took the public reads, trimmed them with fastp at Q25, ran MiXCR for clone calling and kept in-frame beta chains. Every distinct CDR3 protein forms one entry, paired with its most common genes and DNA. This sample holds around 80,000 distinct CDR3 sequences; about a sixth were observed only once. The ten largest account for approximately 1.5% of the sample.

The starting material was PBMCs, obtained after low-dose radiotherapy plus immunotherapy. These receptors were collected from a male donor with prostate cancer.

This clonotype showed up many times. The rearrangement joins TRBV29-1 to TRBJ2-1; 10 bases match TRBD1. CDR1 is SQVTM, CDR2 ANQGSEA, per germline. Trimming at V came to 3 bases and at J to 13 bases, leaving 9 bases not matched to a gene. The CDR3 loop spans 13 amino acids. In DNA, the CDR3 is TGCAGCGTTGAGACGGGACAGGGGATCTTTCAGTTCTTC. Its translation is CSVETGQGIFQFF.

The genes are TRBV20-1 and TRBJ2-5, with D maybe TRBD2 (5 bases). The CDR3 contains 11 residues. Trimming left V 6 bases short and J 5 bases short, with 10 bases between. In germline, CDR1 is DFQATT, CDR2 SNEGSKA (reference sequence). CDR3 sequence (DNA): TGCAGTGCCGCTCGGGGTGAGACCCAGTACTTC. This translates into CSAARGETQYF.

As regards this clonotype: The DNA is left out, because the CDR3 cannot be placed on it with certainty; the CDR3 is given as TCRdb lists it. V and J are TRBV11-2 and TRBJ2-2; the table assigns TRBD2, which was not confirmed against the DNA. Germline CDR1 and CDR2: SGHAT and FQNNGV. The CDR3 totals 14 residues, both ends included. CDR3 sequence: CASSLGVGELFFFF.

This clonotype was detected ten times or more. This rearrangement joins TRBV7-8 to TRBJ2-2; weak D call: TRBD2 (7 bases). Germline V gene sequence: CDR1 SGHVS, CDR2 FQNEAQ. This CDR3 region has 17 residues. Trimming took off 4 bases at V and 4 bases at J, with 19 bases between the two ends. The CDR3 DNA reads as TGTGCCAGCAGCTCTCGAGGGGGGGGAGGGCTCACCGGGGAGCTGTTTTTT. It is translated as CASSSRGGGGLTGELFF.

This clonotype occurred many times. The gene calls are TRBV29-1 and TRBJ2-7; 7 bases are a match to TRBD2. This CDR3 has 13 residues. Germline values: CDR1 SQVTM, CDR2 ANQGSEA. V was pared by 4 bases and J by 4 bases, with 7 bases of the junction left unmatched. The CDR3 DNA reads as TGCAGCGTTGTATGGCTAGCGGCTTACGAGCAGTACTTC. As protein: CSVVWLAAYEQYF.

This clonotype was counted ten times or more. The rearrangement joins TRBV3-1 to TRBJ2-1; 10 bases are shared with TRBD2. V lost 3 bases and J lost 6; bases outside the gene matches: 2. The CDR3 extends over 14 amino acids. The germline V gene encodes CDR1 LGHDT and CDR2 YNNKEL (reference sequence). CDR3 sequence (DNA): TGTGCCAGCAGCCAGTCTAGCGGGAGCAATGAGCAGTTCTTC. The encoded protein is CASSQSSGSNEQFF.

Ten or more counts support this clonotype. This sequence joins TRBV7-2 and TRBJ2-1; perhaps D is TRBD1 or TRBD2 (5 bases each). Germline V gene sequence: CDR1 SGHTA, CDR2 FQGNSA. There are 15 residues in the CDR3. Trimming removed 1 base from V and 3 bases from J, with 10 bases in between. The CDR3 DNA follows: TGTGCCAGCAGCTTAGACGGGACCCACTACAATGAGCAGTTCTTC. Its protein is CASSLDGTHYNEQFF.

This clonotype turned up a few times. Here the CDR3 reads CASSESGGTQYF. CDR3 nucleotide sequence: TGCGCCAGCAGTGAGTCGGGTGGTACGCAGTATTTT. This sequence joins TRBV10-2 and TRBJ2-3; D is unclear. Germline CDR1 WSHSY, CDR2 SAAADI. This CDR3 contains 12 residues. Between the trimmed V and J ends, which lost 0 bases and 8 bases, there was a span of 6 bases.

This clonotype was observed many times. The J gene is TRBJ2-5, the V gene TRBV6-2 or TRBV6-3; 12 bases are shared with TRBD1. This CDR3 is 17 amino acids long. V lost 4 bases to trimming and J lost 0 bases; unmatched junction nucleotides: 6. Germline V gene sequence: CDR1 MNHEY, CDR2 SVGEGT. CDR3 nucleotide sequence: TGTGCCAGCAGTTCGGGACAGGGGGCCTGGTACCAAGAGACCCAGTACTTC. Its protein is CASSSGQGAWYQETQYF.

The chain joins TRBV7-2 to TRBJ1-2, with D uncertain. The CDR3 is 14 residues long. Trimming pared 6 bases from V and 13 bases from J, leaving 24 bases between. The germline gives CDR1 SGHTA, CDR2 FQGNSA. The CDR3 loop reads CASRPPGSYGFCTF. The CDR3 DNA reads as TGTGCCAGCAGGCCCCCGGGCTCCTACGGTTTCTGCACCTTC.

Points on this clonotype: A read error is likely here: a far larger clone is one base away. This chain uses TRBV5-1 with TRBJ2-7; TRBD2 agrees at 8 bases. The CDR3 is made up of 15 amino acids. Trimming at V came to 2 bases and at J to 7 bases, leaving 11 bases not matched to a gene. Looked up from germline, CDR1 is SGHRS and CDR2 is YFSETQ. The CDR3 region has the DNA TGCGCCAGCAGCTTTAGCGGGATCGACTACAATGAGCAGTACTTC. Protein product: CASSFSGIDYNEQYF.

About this clonotype: A single base is all that separates this from a far larger clone, so a read error is likely. The chain carries TRBV7-9 and TRBJ2-1; D possibly corresponds to TRBD1 (6 bases). The CDR3 covers 13 residues. The V and J ends lost 6 bases and 9 bases respectively, with 15 bases between them. From germline, CDR1 is SEHNR and CDR2 FQNEAQ (reference sequence). CDR3 in DNA: TGTGCCAGCAGGAAGTCCGGGACACCTGAGCAGTTCTTC. Translating it yields CASRKSGTPEQFF.

This clonotype was counted ten times or more. The rearrangement links TRBV4-3 to TRBJ2-3; 9 bases map to TRBD2. Trimming took 4 bases from V and 4 from J; bases not matched to a gene: 6. Germline V CDR1 and CDR2: LGHNA, YSLEER. This CDR3 has 15 amino acids. The CDR3 nucleotides read TGCGCCAGCAGCCCGCGGGGGGGAGAGGCAGATACGCAGTATTTT. Its protein product is CASSPRGGEADTQYF.

This clonotype was counted at least ten times. The rearrangement joins TRBV19 to TRBJ2-7; 8 positions match TRBD2. Germline CDR1 is LNHDA and CDR2 is SQIVND (reference sequence). The CDR3 consists of 14 residues. V gave up 8 bases and J gave up 4 bases; unmatched junction bases: 10. The CDR3 coding sequence is TGTGCCAGTGCGATCCACGTAGCGGGGTACGAGCAGTACTTC. Its translation is CASAIHVAGYEQYF.

This clonotype was observed at least ten times. The chain has TRBV28 and TRBJ2-3; tentatively, D is TRBD1 or TRBD2 (6 bases each). The germline CDR1 and CDR2 sequences are MDHEN and SYDVKM. The CDR3 is 14 residues long. Deletions cut 6 bases from V and 2 bases from J, with 12 bases between. CDR3 in DNA: TGTGCCAGCAGCCTAGGGGGGACCACAGATACGCAGTATTTT. The encoded protein is CASSLGGTTDTQYF.

Ten or more counts support this clonotype. The CDR3 is CASRAGQTSSPQHF. CDR3 bases: TGTGCCAGCAGAGCGGGACAAACATCTTCACCCCAGCATTTT. The chain links TRBV6-2 or TRBV6-3 to TRBJ1-5; D might be TRBD1 (6 bases). CDR1 and CDR2 (germline): MNHEY, SVGEGT. The CDR3 is made up of 14 amino acids. Trimming cost V 6 bases and J 10 bases, with 19 bases left between them.

Many counts were recorded for this clonotype. The CDR3 DNA sequence: TGTGCCACGGGACTAGCAATCGGGGAGCTGTTTTTT. Its translation is CATGLAIGELFF. The chain couples TRBV10-3 to TRBJ2-2, with TRBD2 matching 9 bases. V lost 10 bases to trimming and J lost 7 bases; unmatched junction nucleotides: 4. This CDR3 contains 12 residues. Germline V gene data show CDR1 as ENHRY and CDR2 as SYGVKD.

This clonotype appeared many times. V gene TRBV29-1 combines with J gene TRBJ1-2; a possible D gene is TRBD1 (6 bases). This CDR3 has 13 amino acids. Trimming took 7 bases from V and 4 from J, leaving 16 bases between them. The V gene's germline CDR1 is SQVTM and CDR2 ANQGSEA. Here the CDR3 DNA reads TGCAGCGCCACATCGGGGGCCCCCTATGGCTACACCTTC. It encodes CSATSGAPYGYTF.

This clonotype was seen ten or more times. The J gene is TRBJ1-4, the V gene TRBV12-3 or TRBV12-4; TRBD1 is a possible D gene (6 bases). Trimming pared 4 bases from V and 7 bases from J, leaving 16 bases between. The CDR3 runs to 15 residues. The CDR3 nucleotides are TGTGCCAGCAGTTCCATGACAGGACAAGGTGAAAAACTGTTTTTT. This translates into CASSSMTGQGEKLFF.

This clonotype was seen more than once but under ten times. V is TRBV27 and J is TRBJ2-3; D may match TRBD1 or TRBD2 (5 bases each). V was trimmed by 0 bases and J by 4 bases, leaving 8 bases between them. The CDR3 length is 14 residues. Germline V lookup: CDR1 MNHEY, CDR2 SMNVEV (reference sequence). The CDR3 DNA is TGTGCCAGCAGTTTATCTCAGGGAGCAGATACGCAGTATTTT. Its translation is CASSLSQGADTQYF.

This clonotype was observed at least ten times. The rearrangement joins TRBV29-1 to TRBJ2-1, with D uncertain. From germline, CDR1 is SQVTM and CDR2 ANQGSEA. This CDR3 is built from 12 residues. The V and J ends lost 3 bases and 0 bases respectively, with 3 bases between them. CDR3 loop: CSVEGSYNEQFF. CDR3 bases: TGCAGCGTTGAGGGCTCCTACAATGAGCAGTTCTTC.

This clonotype has ten or more counts. The CDR3 nucleotides read TGCGCCAGCAGCCAATCAGGGGGGGCGAGCACAGATACGCAGTATTTT. This gives the protein CASSQSGGASTDTQYF. The chain is built from TRBV4-3 and TRBJ2-3; D could derive from TRBD1 or TRBD2 (7 bases each). The CDR3 has 16 amino acids. Germline CDR1 LGHNA, CDR2 YSLEER. Trimming removed 2 bases at V and 0 bases at J, with 12 bases between.

In its sample, this clonotype was seen many times. The CDR3 ends on some other residue instead of the conserved phenylalanine or tryptophan, so this is likely a read error. It is unclear where the CDR3 begins or ends on the DNA, so no DNA is shown, and the CDR3 is as TCRdb lists it. J is TRBJ2-5 and V is TRBV29-1; the D segment call TRBD2 is taken from the table without a DNA check. The CDR3 spans 9 amino acids, including both terminal residues. CDR1 is SQVTM, CDR2 ANQGSEA, per germline. The chain's CDR3 is CSVGSSGAL.

Points on this clonotype: A single base is all that separates this from a far larger clone, so a read error is likely. The rearrangement joins TRBV28 to TRBJ2-4; D may match TRBD1 or TRBD2 (6 bases each). This CDR3 is 15 amino acids long. The germline CDR1 and CDR2 sequences are MDHEN and SYDVKM. V was pared by 5 bases and J by 13 bases, with 24 bases between. DNA for the CDR3: TGTGCCAGCAGTCGCCCTAGCGCAGGGGACAATGAGCAGTACTTC. As protein: CASSRPSAGDNEQYF.

This clonotype came up many times. The V gene is TRBV4-1, the J gene TRBJ2-7; TRBD2 might be the D (5 bases). The CDR3 contains 14 residues. V dropped 1 base and J dropped 7 bases, with 14 bases sitting between them. The V gene's germline CDR1 is MGHRA and CDR2 YSYEKL. The CDR3 nucleotides read TGCGCCAGCAGCCAAGGTAACTTCCCGGGAGAGCAGTACTTC. Translation: CASSQGNFPGEQYF.

Of note for this clonotype: A far more abundant clone sits one base away, making this likely a read error. The J gene is TRBJ2-1, the V gene TRBV20-1, with D hard to call. Between the trimmed V and J ends, which lost 3 bases and 13 bases, there was a span of 19 bases. The CDR3 spans 13 residues. Germline V lookup: CDR1 DFQATT, CDR2 SNEGSKA (reference sequence). The DNA for the CDR3 is TGCAGTGCTAGGCCAATTAGCCAAGAGACCCAGTTCTTC. It codes for CSARPISQETQFF.

There are many counts of this clonotype. The rearrangement uses TRBV30 and TRBJ2-2, with unresolved D. Germline V gene data show CDR1 as GTSNPN and CDR2 as SVGIG (reference sequence). Between the trimmed V and J ends, which lost 3 bases and 3 bases, there was a span of 5 bases. The CDR3 loop spans 12 amino acids. CDR3 sequence reads: CAWRQDTGELFF. The DNA of the CDR3 is TGTGCCTGGAGACAAGACACCGGGGAGCTGTTTTTT.

This clonotype was detected many times. V gene TRBV29-1 combines with J gene TRBJ2-7, with 10 bases fitting TRBD2. The germline CDR1 and CDR2 sequences are SQVTM and ANQGSEA. The CDR3 is 14 residues long. V dropped 1 base and J dropped 4; count of bases not matched to a gene: 4. CDR3: CSVEVSGRSYEQYF. The CDR3 DNA is TGCAGCGTTGAAGTTAGCGGGAGGAGTTACGAGCAGTACTTC.